This is a list of T cell receptor beta chains from one sample in a study. TCRdb re-analysed the RT-PCR reads in MiXCR, keeping a single row per CDR3 protein. The sample includes approximately 720,000 distinct CDR3 sequences, 12% to 15% of them seen just once. Sequenced: memory CD4+ T cells from blood. The receptors originated from a female donor in good health, serving as a healthy control. The CDR3 runs from the conserved cysteine through the conserved F or W. Each record gives: clone size, J gene, V gene, D gene, CDR3 length, CDR3 DNA, CDR3 protein. A D gene is named only where the DNA matches it firmly. Expanded clones are given a class, and other clones once, few, many or no size at all.

size: few
J: TRBJ1-2
V: TRBV6-2/TRBV6-3
D: -
length: 14
DNA: TGTGCCAGCAGTTACGGAGACACAGGGTTCGGCTACACCTTC
CDR3: CASSYGDTGFGYTF

size: many
J: TRBJ2-1
V: TRBV10-3
D: -
length: 14
DNA: TGTGCCATCAGTGAGTCGACCAGCTACAATGAGCAGTTCTTC
CDR3: CAISESTSYNEQFF

size: -
J: TRBJ1-2
V: TRBV12-3/TRBV12-4
D: TRBD1
length: 16
DNA: TGTGCCAGCAGTTTGGCACAGGGGATTTCAGGCTATGGCTACACCTTC
CDR3: CASSLAQGISGYGYTF

size: few
J: TRBJ1-6
V: TRBV15
D: -
length: 12
DNA: TGTGCCACCAGCAGAGCCCATTCACCCCTCCACTTT
CDR3: CATSRAHSPLHF

size: few
J: TRBJ2-7
V: TRBV27
D: -
length: 13
DNA: TGTGCCAGCGGGGCCCGACGGCGCTACGAGCAGTACTTC
CDR3: CASGARRRYEQYF

size: many
J: TRBJ2-5
V: TRBV12-3/TRBV12-4
D: -
length: 13
DNA: TGTGCCAGCAGTCAGACAGGCCAAGAGACCCAGTACTTC
CDR3: CASSQTGQETQYF

size: -
J: TRBJ1-5
V: TRBV28
D: -
length: 13
DNA: TGTGCCATTGACTTAGGGGGCAATCAGCCCCAGCATTTT
CDR3: CAIDLGGNQPQHF

size: few
J: TRBJ1-1
V: TRBV11-2
D: -
length: 17
DNA: TGTGCCAGCAGCTTAGCCTCCCCAACCATGATGAACACTGAAGCTTTCTTT
CDR3: CASSLASPTMMNTEAFF

size: -
J: TRBJ2-2
V: TRBV20-1
D: -
length: 15
DNA: TGCAGTGCTAGACCCAGCGGTCATGACACCGGGGAGCTGTTTTTT
CDR3: CSARPSGHDTGELFF

size: few
J: TRBJ1-6
V: TRBV4-1
D: -
length: 13
DNA: TGCGCCAGCAGGGGGACCAATAATTCACCCCTCCACTTT
CDR3: CASRGTNNSPLHF

size: few
J: TRBJ2-2
V: TRBV5-1
D: -
length: 15
DNA: TGCGCCAGCAGCTTAGGTCTCACGACGGCCGGGGAGCTGTTTTTT
CDR3: CASSLGLTTAGELFF

size: few
J: TRBJ1-6
V: TRBV9
D: -
length: 15
DNA: TGTGCCAGCAGCGTCCAGGGAGGGGAGAGGTCACCCCTCCACTTT
CDR3: CASSVQGGERSPLHF

size: many
J: TRBJ1-4
V: TRBV28
D: TRBD1
length: 14
DNA: TGTGCCAGCAATAAGGGACAGGGTACTGAAAAACTGTTTTTT
CDR3: CASNKGQGTEKLFF

size: -
J: TRBJ2-3
V: TRBV12-3/TRBV12-4
D: -
length: 14
DNA: TGTGCCAGCAGGAATGGGCGGAACGCAGATACGCAGTATTTT
CDR3: CASRNGRNADTQYF

size: many
J: TRBJ2-3
V: TRBV6-5
D: -
length: 13
DNA: TGTGCCAGCAGTTATTTGGACACAGATACGCAGTATTTT
CDR3: CASSYLDTDTQYF

size: -
J: TRBJ2-1
V: TRBV20-1
D: -
length: 14
DNA: TGCAGTGCTAGAATCGCGGGGATCCTCAATGAGCAGTTCTTC
CDR3: CSARIAGILNEQFF

size: -
J: TRBJ1-2
V: TRBV6-2/TRBV6-3
D: -
length: 15
DNA: TGTGCCAGCAGTTCCCAGCAGGGCATCTGGTATGGCTACACCTTC
CDR3: CASSSQQGIWYGYTF

size: few
J: TRBJ2-1
V: TRBV5-1
D: -
length: 14
DNA: TGCGCCAGCAGCTCCGAGGGGTGGGTGCTAGAGCAGTTCTTC
CDR3: CASSSEGWVLEQFF

size: -
J: TRBJ2-5
V: TRBV4-3
D: -
length: 14
DNA: TGCGCCAGCAGCGCACGTCTTTTAGAAGAGACCCAGTACTTC
CDR3: CASSARLLEETQYF

size: -
J: TRBJ1-1
V: TRBV20-1
D: -
length: 12
DNA: TGCGGTGCTAGAGTTCAGAGCACTGAAGCTTTCTTT
CDR3: CGARVQSTEAFF

size: -
J: TRBJ2-7
V: TRBV30
D: -
length: 12
DNA: TGTGCCTGGAGTGTACTTGGGAGCCTCGGGCACTTC
CDR3: CAWSVLGSLGHF

size: few
J: TRBJ1-1
V: TRBV20-1
D: -
length: 15
DNA: TGCAGTGCTAGTGGGGGGGCGGAGGTTAACACTGAAGCTTTCTTT
CDR3: CSASGGAEVNTEAFF

size: few
J: TRBJ2-1
V: TRBV20-1
D: -
length: 12
DNA: TGCAGTGCTAGAGGCCAGGGCGCTGAGCAGTTCTTC
CDR3: CSARGQGAEQFF

size: -
J: TRBJ2-2
V: TRBV12-3/TRBV12-4
D: -
length: 12
DNA: TGTGCCAGCAGTAAGGGTGTCGGGGAGCTGTTTTTT
CDR3: CASSKGVGELFF

size: -
J: TRBJ1-6
V: TRBV20-1
D: -
length: 13
DNA: TGCAGTGCTCACCCTCTTTATAATTCACCCCTCCACTTT
CDR3: CSAHPLYNSPLHF

size: few
J: TRBJ2-7
V: TRBV4-2
D: TRBD1
length: 16
DNA: TGTGCCAGCAGCCAAGCGATTACAGGGGGCACATACGAGCAGTACTTC
CDR3: CASSQAITGGTYEQYF

size: many
J: TRBJ2-1
V: TRBV10-1
D: TRBD2
length: 16
DNA: TGCGCCAGCAGTGAGTCCAGCGGGGTCACCTACAATGAGCAGTTCTTC
CDR3: CASSESSGVTYNEQFF

size: -
J: TRBJ1-1
V: TRBV27
D: TRBD1
length: 15
DNA: TGTGCCAGCAGTTTTCGGACAGGGGGGTACACTGAAGCTTTCTTT
CDR3: CASSFRTGGYTEAFF

size: many
J: TRBJ2-3
V: TRBV29-1
D: -
length: 12
DNA: TGCAGCGTTGAGGGGGCTAGCGACACCAAGTATTTT
CDR3: CSVEGASDTKYF

size: -
J: TRBJ2-3
V: TRBV5-6
D: TRBD2
length: 16
DNA: TGTGCCAGCAGCTTGGCCGGGACTAGTGGGTCAGATACGCAGTATTTT
CDR3: CASSLAGTSGSDTQYF

size: once
J: TRBJ2-5
V: TRBV18
D: -
length: 15
DNA: TGTGCCAGCTCACCACCGGAGCAACTGGGAGAGACCCAGTACTTC
CDR3: CASSPPEQLGETQYF

size: many
J: TRBJ2-1
V: TRBV5-1
D: -
length: 13
DNA: TGCGCCAGCAGCTTGGAAATCAGCGTTGAGCAGTTCTTC
CDR3: CASSLEISVEQFF

size: few
J: TRBJ2-3
V: TRBV5-1
D: -
length: 13
DNA: TGCGCCAGCAGTCAGGGATTTGCAGATACGCAGTATTTT
CDR3: CASSQGFADTQYF

size: many
J: TRBJ1-2
V: TRBV12-3/TRBV12-4
D: -
length: 12
DNA: TGTGCCAGCAGTGCCCGCAATTATGGCTACACCTTC
CDR3: CASSARNYGYTF

size: many
J: TRBJ2-2
V: TRBV5-1
D: -
length: 11
DNA: TGCGCCAGCCACGATCAGGGGGAGCTGTTTTTT
CDR3: CASHDQGELFF

size: -
J: TRBJ2-3
V: TRBV5-1
D: TRBD2
length: 17
DNA: TGCGCCAGCAGCTTGGGTGGGACTAGCGGACCCACAGATACGCAGTATTTT
CDR3: CASSLGGTSGPTDTQYF

size: many
J: TRBJ2-7
V: TRBV20-1
D: TRBD2
length: 15
DNA: TGCAGTGCTAGCCCAACTAGCGGGAGAACCTACGAGCAGTACTTC
CDR3: CSASPTSGRTYEQYF

size: few
J: TRBJ2-7
V: TRBV7-6
D: -
length: 15
DNA: TGTGCCAGCAGCTCAAGGGCCAGAGGGTTCTACGAGCAGTACTTC
CDR3: CASSSRARGFYEQYF

size: few
J: TRBJ1-2
V: TRBV20-1
D: -
length: 14
DNA: TGCAGTGCTAGAGTCCGCGGACAGAGTTATGGCTACACCTTC
CDR3: CSARVRGQSYGYTF

size: few
J: TRBJ2-1
V: TRBV6-2/TRBV6-3
D: TRBD2
length: 15
DNA: TGTGCCAGCAGTATGGGACTAGCGGGGCGGAATGAGCAGTTCTTC
CDR3: CASSMGLAGRNEQFF

size: many
J: TRBJ2-7
V: TRBV4-3
D: -
length: 11
DNA: TGCGCCAGTTCCACCCCGGGAGAGCAGTACTTC
CDR3: CASSTPGEQYF

size: -
J: TRBJ2-3
V: TRBV7-8
D: TRBD2
length: 16
DNA: TGTGCCAGCAGCTCCTCTAGCGGGACGGGTACAGATACGCAGTATTTT
CDR3: CASSSSSGTGTDTQYF

size: many
J: TRBJ1-6
V: TRBV10-3
D: TRBD1
length: 12
DNA: TGTGCCATCCAGACAGGGAATTCACCCCTCCACTTT
CDR3: CAIQTGNSPLHF

size: few
J: TRBJ1-2
V: TRBV5-6
D: -
length: 14
DNA: TGTGCCAGCAGCGCCGGGACAAATTTCCTTGGCTACACCTTC
CDR3: CASSAGTNFLGYTF

size: -
J: TRBJ2-2
V: TRBV15
D: -
length: 14
DNA: TGTGCCACCAGCACAACGTGGTCCCCCGGGGAGCTGTTTTTT
CDR3: CATSTTWSPGELFF